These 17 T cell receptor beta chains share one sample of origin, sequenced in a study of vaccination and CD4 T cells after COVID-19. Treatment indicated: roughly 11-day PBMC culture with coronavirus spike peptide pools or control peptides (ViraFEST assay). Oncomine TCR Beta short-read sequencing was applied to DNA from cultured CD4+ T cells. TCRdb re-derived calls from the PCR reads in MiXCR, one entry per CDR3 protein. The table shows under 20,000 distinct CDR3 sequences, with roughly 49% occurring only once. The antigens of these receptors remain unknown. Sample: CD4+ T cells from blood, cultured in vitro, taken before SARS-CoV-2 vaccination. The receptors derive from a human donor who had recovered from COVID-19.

The CDR3: CSAQDTANYGYTF. The CDR3 region has the DNA TGCAGTGCTCAAGACACAGCCAACTATGGCTACACCTTC. The J gene is TRBJ1-2, the V gene TRBV20-1; D not certain. Germline V lookup: CDR1 DFQATT, CDR2 SNEGSKA (reference sequence). The CDR3 totals 13 residues. Between the trimmed V and J ends, which lost 5 bases and 2 bases, there was a span of 12 bases.

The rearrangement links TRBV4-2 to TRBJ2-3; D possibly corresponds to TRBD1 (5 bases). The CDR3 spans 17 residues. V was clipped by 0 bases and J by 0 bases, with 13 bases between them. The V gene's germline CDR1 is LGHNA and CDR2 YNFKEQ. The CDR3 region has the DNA TGTGCCAGCAGCCAAGATGTCGCAGGGTCTAGCACAGATACGCAGTATTTT. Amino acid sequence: CASSQDVAGSSTDTQYF.

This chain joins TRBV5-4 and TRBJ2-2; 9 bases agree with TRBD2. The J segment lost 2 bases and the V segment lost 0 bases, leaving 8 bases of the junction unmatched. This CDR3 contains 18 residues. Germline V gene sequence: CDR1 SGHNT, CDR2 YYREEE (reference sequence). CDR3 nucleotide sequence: TGTGCCAGCAGCTTGGACCCCACTAGCGGGCGTAACACCGGGGAGCTGTTTTTT. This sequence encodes CASSLDPTSGRNTGELFF.

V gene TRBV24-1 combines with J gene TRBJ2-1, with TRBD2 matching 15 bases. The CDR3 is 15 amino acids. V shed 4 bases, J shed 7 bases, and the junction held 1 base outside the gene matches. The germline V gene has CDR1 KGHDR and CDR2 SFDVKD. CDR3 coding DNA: TGTGCCACCAGTGAGGGACTAGCGGGGGGAAATGAGCAGTTCTTC. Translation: CATSEGLAGGNEQFF.

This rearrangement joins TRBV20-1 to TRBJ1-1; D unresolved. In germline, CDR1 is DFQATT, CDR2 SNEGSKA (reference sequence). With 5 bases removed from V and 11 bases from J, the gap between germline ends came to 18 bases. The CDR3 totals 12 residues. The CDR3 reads CSAGFEGILAFF. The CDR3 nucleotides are TGCAGTGCTGGTTTCGAGGGTATTTTGGCTTTCTTT.

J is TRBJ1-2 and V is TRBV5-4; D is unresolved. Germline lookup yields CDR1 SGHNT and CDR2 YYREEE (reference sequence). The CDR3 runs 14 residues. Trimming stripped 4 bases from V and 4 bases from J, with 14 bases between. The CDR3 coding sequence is TGTGCCAGCAGCCCTCGGGAGGGAGGCTATGGCTACACCTTC. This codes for CASSPREGGYGYTF.

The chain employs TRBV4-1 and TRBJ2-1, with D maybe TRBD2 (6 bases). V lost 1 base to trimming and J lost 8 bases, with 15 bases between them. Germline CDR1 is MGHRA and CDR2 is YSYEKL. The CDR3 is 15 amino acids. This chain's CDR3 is CASSQAVGEVYEQFF. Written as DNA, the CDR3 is TGCGCCAGCAGCCAAGCCGTAGGGGAGGTCTATGAGCAGTTCTTC.

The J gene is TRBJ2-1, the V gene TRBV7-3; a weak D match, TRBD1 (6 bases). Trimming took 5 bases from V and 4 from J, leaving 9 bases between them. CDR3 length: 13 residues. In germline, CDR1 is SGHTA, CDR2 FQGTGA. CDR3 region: CASSGGQYNEQFF. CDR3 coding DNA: TGTGCCAGCAGCGGAGGACAGTACAATGAGCAGTTCTTC.

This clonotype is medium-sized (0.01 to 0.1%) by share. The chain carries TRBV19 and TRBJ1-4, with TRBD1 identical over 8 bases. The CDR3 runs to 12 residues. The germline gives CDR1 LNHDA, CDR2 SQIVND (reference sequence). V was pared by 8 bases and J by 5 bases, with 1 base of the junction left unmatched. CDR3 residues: CASGDRNEKLFF. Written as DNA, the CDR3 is TGTGCCAGTGGGGACAGGAATGAAAAACTGTTTTTT.

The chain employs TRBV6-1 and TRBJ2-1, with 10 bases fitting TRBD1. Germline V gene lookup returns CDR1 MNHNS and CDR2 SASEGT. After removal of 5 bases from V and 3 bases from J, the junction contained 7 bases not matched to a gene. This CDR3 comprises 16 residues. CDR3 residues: CASSHQTGGRYNEQFF. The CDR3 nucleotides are TGTGCCAGCAGTCATCAGACAGGGGGCCGCTACAATGAGCAGTTCTTC.

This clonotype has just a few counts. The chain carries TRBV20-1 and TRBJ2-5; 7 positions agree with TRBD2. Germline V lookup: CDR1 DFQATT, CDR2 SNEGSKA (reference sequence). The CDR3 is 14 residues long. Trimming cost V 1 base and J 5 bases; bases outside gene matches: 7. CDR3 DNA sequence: TGCAGTGCTAGAGGGGGGGAGGGAAGGGAGACCCAGTACTTC. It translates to CSARGGEGRETQYF.

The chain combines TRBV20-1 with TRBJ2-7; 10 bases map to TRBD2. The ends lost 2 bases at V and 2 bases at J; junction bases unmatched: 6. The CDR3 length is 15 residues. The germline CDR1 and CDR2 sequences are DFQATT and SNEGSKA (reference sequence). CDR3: CSARPRGLAAYEQYF. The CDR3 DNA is TGCAGTGCTAGACCCCGCGGACTAGCGGCCTACGAGCAGTACTTC.

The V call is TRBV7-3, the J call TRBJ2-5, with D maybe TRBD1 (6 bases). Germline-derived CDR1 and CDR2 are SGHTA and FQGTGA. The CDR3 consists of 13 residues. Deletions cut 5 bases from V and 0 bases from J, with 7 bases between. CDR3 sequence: CASSQGNQETQYF. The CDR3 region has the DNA TGTGCCAGCAGCCAGGGGAACCAAGAGACCCAGTACTTC.

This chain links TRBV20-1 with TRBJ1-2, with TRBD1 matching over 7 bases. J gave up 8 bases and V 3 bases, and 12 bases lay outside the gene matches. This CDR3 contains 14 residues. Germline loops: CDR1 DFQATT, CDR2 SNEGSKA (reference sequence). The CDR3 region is CSASRTGRNGGYTF. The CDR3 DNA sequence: TGCAGTGCTAGCCGGACAGGCCGTAACGGGGGCTACACCTTC.

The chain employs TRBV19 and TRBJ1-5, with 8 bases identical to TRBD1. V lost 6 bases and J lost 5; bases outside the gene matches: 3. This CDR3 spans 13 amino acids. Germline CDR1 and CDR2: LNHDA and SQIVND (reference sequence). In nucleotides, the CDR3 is TGTGCCAGTAGGTTACAGGGGGATCAGCCCCAGCATTTT. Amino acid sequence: CASRLQGDQPQHF.

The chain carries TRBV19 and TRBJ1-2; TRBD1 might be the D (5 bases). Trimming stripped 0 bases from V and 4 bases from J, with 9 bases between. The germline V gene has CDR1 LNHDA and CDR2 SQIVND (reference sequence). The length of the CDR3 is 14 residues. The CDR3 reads CASSIDLGGYGYTF. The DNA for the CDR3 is TGTGCCAGTAGTATAGATCTCGGGGGCTATGGCTACACCTTC.

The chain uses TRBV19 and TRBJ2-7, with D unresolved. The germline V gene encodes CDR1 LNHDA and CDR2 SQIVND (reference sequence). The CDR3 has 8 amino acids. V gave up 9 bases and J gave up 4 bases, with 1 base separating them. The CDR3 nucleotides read TGTGCCAGATACGAGCAGTACTTC. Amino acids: CARYEQYF.